This entry concerns a single T cell receptor (beta chain). TCRdb keeps only in-frame clones here, not all; method: immunoSEQ multiplex PCR. The sample lists 250,000 to 300,000 clones, roughly 90% occurring once. The sample comes from a study of blood T cell repertoires in COVID-19. V lost 0 bases, J lost 4 bases, and 16 bases lay in between. CDR1 and CDR2 from the germline V gene are LGHNA and YSLEER. CDR3 length equals 17 residues. The receptor comes from a woman aged 70-85 years with COVID-19, enrolled during active disease. The V gene is TRBV4-3, the J gene TRBJ1-3; D may be TRBD1 (6 bases). The sequenced sample was peripheral blood. This chain's CDR3 is CASSQDSRSGAGNTIYF. CDR3 sequence (DNA): TGCGCCAGCAGCCAAGATAGTCGGTCAGGGGCAGGAAACACCATATATTTT.